What follows are 8 T cell receptor beta chains derived from one specimen sequenced in a study of technical replicates of blood from a few donors. Libraries were prepared by immunoSEQ multiplex PCR; TCRdb keeps only in-frame clonotypes and omits some of them. The data show 80,000 to 95,000 clones, just under 95% seen once. Sequences were obtained from T cells isolated from PBMCs. The source of these receptors is a human donor in good health.

V gene TRBV19 combines with J gene TRBJ1-1; 12 bases match TRBD1. V lost 5 bases to trimming and J lost 6 bases; unmatched junction nucleotides: 7. CDR3 length: 15 residues. Germline loops: CDR1 LNHDA, CDR2 SQIVND (reference sequence). The CDR3 loop is CASSRDRGRFPEAFF. For the CDR3, the DNA is TGTGCCAGTAGTCGGGACAGGGGGCGATTTCCTGAAGCTTTCTTT.

On this clone: Other DNA sequences in the sample encode the same CDR3. This sequence joins TRBV18 and TRBJ1-5, with D possibly matching TRBD1 (5 bases). Germline-derived CDR1 and CDR2 are KGHSH and LQKENI. Trimming cost V 3 bases and J 5 bases, with 8 bases left between them. The CDR3 has 13 amino acids. The CDR3 DNA reads TGTGCCAGCTCACCGGGGCGAGATCAGCCCCAGCATTTT. This codes for CASSPGRDQPQHF.

The chain combines TRBV7-9 with TRBJ2-1; TRBD1 might be the D (6 bases). This CDR3 has 16 residues. The germline V and J ends were trimmed by 7 bases and 0 bases, with 16 bases remaining between them. Germline CDR1 and CDR2: SEHNR and FQNEAQ (reference sequence). CDR3 nucleotides: TGTGCCAGCACTGGGGGCCGGGGCCGCTCCTACAATGAGCAGTTCTTC. Its translation is CASTGGRGRSYNEQFF.

The chain links TRBV18 to TRBJ2-7, with TRBD1 matching over 8 bases. Germline V gene lookup returns CDR1 KGHSH and CDR2 LQKENI. The CDR3 is 15 amino acids. The V and J ends lost 3 bases and 1 base, in that order; junction bases with no gene match: 5. Written as DNA, the CDR3 is TGTGCCAGCTCACCGGACAGGGCAAGATCCTACGAGCAGTACTTC. It translates to CASSPDRARSYEQYF. The full variable domain, rest sourced from reference TRBV18 and TRBJ2-7, is NAGVMQNPRHLVRRRGQEARLRCSPMKGHSHVYWYRQLPEEGLKFMVYLQKENIIDESGMPKERFSAEFPKEGPSILRIQQVVRGDSAAYFCASSPDRARSYEQYFGPGTRLTVT.

V is TRBV5-6 and J is TRBJ2-1; 11 nucleotides agree with TRBD2. V shed 1 base, J shed 6 bases, and the junction held 9 bases outside the gene matches. Germline V gene data show CDR1 as SGHDT and CDR2 as YYEEEE. CDR3 length equals 17 residues. The CDR3 coding sequence is TGTGCCAGCAGCTTGACTAGCGGGAGACTTTACCCCAATGAGCAGTTCTTC. It translates to CASSLTSGRLYPNEQFF.

The chain combines TRBV6-5 with TRBJ2-1; a possible D gene is TRBD1 (5 bases). This CDR3 spans 13 amino acids. V was trimmed by 2 bases and J by 5 bases, leaving 7 bases between them. CDR1 is MNHEY and CDR2 is SVGAGI in the germline V gene. CDR3 sequence (DNA): TGTGCCAGCAGTTACGGGGCAAACAATGAGCAGTTCTTC. It codes for CASSYGANNEQFF.

The chain is built from TRBV11-3 and TRBJ2-3; 11 bases fit TRBD2. Germline values: CDR1 SGHNT, CDR2 YENEEA. This CDR3 spans 16 amino acids. V trimming: 5 bases; J trimming: 1 base; junction bases outside the gene matches: 5. In nucleotides, the CDR3 is TGTGCCAGCAGCCCCCCGACTAGCGGGGGCACAGATACGCAGTATTTT. Protein: CASSPPTSGGTDTQYF.

The chain recombines TRBV27 with TRBJ2-1; TRBD2 aligns across 7 bases. This CDR3 comprises 16 residues. Looked up from germline, CDR1 is MNHEY and CDR2 is SMNVEV (reference sequence). Unmatched junction bases numbered 8, after V lost 4 bases and J lost 2 bases. CDR3 in amino acids: CASSSPSGEAYNEQFF. Here the CDR3 DNA reads TGTGCCAGCAGTTCCCCCAGCGGGGAAGCCTACAATGAGCAGTTCTTC.